This TCR beta chain was recovered during a study of OX40 agonist ivuxolimab in advanced cancers. In the study overall: The costimulatory receptor OX40 (CD134) was targeted by ivuxolimab, a fully human IgG2 agonistic monoclonal antibody. The dose-escalation cohort was 80% to 90% male with a mean age of around 62 years, ranging from roughly 23 to 90. Patients were allowed to have had prior anti-PD-1, anti-PD-L1 or anti-CTLA-4 therapy, and 40% of the dose-escalation patients had been treated with checkpoint inhibitors. Intravenous ivuxolimab was administered to patients every 2 weeks at six dose levels: 0.01, 0.1, 0.3, 1.5, 3 and 10 mg/kg. Partial responses occurred in three dose-escalation patients, of whom one had hepatocellular carcinoma and two had cutaneous melanoma. The paper describes the monotherapy dose-escalation part (N ≈ 51 patients) of the phase I trial of ivuxolimab. Of the roughly 52 dose-escalation patients, hepatocellular carcinoma was present in approximately 20, melanoma in around 15, renal cell carcinoma in 9 and head and neck cancer in 9. Peripheral TCRbeta sequencing aimed to test whether ivuxolimab altered TCR sequence diversity and caused clonal T-cell expansion.

To sequence the TCRbeta CDR3 region, genomic DNA was isolated from the sorted cells. The immunoSEQ Assay was used to sequence the TCRbeta CDR3 regions. The table was pulled from immuneACCESS by TCRdb, which kept in-frame rearrangements only. Such tables lose some clones; where checked, under half of the loss comes from unresolved V genes, and the rest has no known cause. The sample profile shows 60,000 to 90,000 clones; 80% to 90% of them were found once. The ten biggest clones cover about 0.7% of the sample. As concerns this clone: The clone's antigen remains unknown. No qualities accompany the bases; no much larger clone lies one base away.

Patients with a history of autoimmune disease or receiving systemic immunosuppression were excluded from the trial. Peripheral blood for TCR sequencing was collected from all dose cohorts at baseline, on cycle 4 day 1, and on cycle 7 day 1. Samples were obtained from an open-label, multicenter, first-in-human phase I dose-escalation trial of ivuxolimab. Adults with locally advanced or metastatic head and neck squamous cell, hepatocellular, melanoma or renal cell carcinoma were enrolled in the trial. Before TCR sequencing, CD4+ and CD8+ T cells were separately sorted from peripheral blood. The CDR3, cysteine through phenylalanine, is 15 amino acids long. The sequence is cut down to CDR3 DNA, 45 bases in frame from base 1. The germline V gene gives CDR1 as KGHSH and CDR2 as LQKENI. V loses 0 bases, J loses 1 base, and the germline ends lie 9 bases apart. Study-level results and caveats: After ivuxolimab, expanded clones were on average more numerous among CD8+ T cells than among CD4+ T cells. The antigen specificity of the peripheral T cells that underwent clonal expansion was not determined. At doses from 0.1 to 3.0 mg/kg, clonal expansion was seen in both CD4+ and CD8+ blood T cells between baseline and week 6. Low levels of normalized T-cell clonal expansion were also seen in some patients who did not respond. In partial responders in the 0.1-3.0 mg/kg groups, normalized peripheral clonal expansion was found to be among the lowest, especially among CD8+ T cells.

Sample: CD4+ or CD8+ T cells sorted from blood, taken in a trial of the OX40 agonist ivuxolimab. This TCR derives from an adult with an advanced solid tumor such as melanoma, head and neck, liver or kidney cancer. The V gene is TRBV18 and the J gene is TRBJ1-1, and TRBD1 may be the D gene, going by 6 matching bases. The DNA reads as follows: TGTGCCAGCTCACCACCCCCGGGGGCGAACACTGAAGCTTTCTTT. It codes for CASSPPPGANTEAFF. This CDR3, with the reference TRBV18 and TRBJ1-1 proteins standing in past its ends, gives the full variable domain NAGVMQNPRHLVRRRGQEARLRCSPMKGHSHVYWYRQLPEEGLKFMVYLQKENIIDESGMPKERFSAEFPKEGPSILRIQQVVRGDSAAYFCASSPPPGANTEAFFGQGTRLTVV.